This T cell receptor (beta chain) was observed in a study of blood T cell repertoires in COVID-19. Turning to the study itself: PBMCs, B-cell-depleted T cells, or T cells were the source of the cDNA or gDNA that made up the material.

The CDR3 extends over 16 amino acids. The junction had 15 bases not matched to a gene; V was cut back by 4 bases and J by 3 bases. Looked up from germline, CDR1 is SQVTM and CDR2 is ANQGSEA. As processed by the authors: Reference gene primer amplification gave nucleated cell count estimates. Profiling relied on immunoSEQ multiplex PCR, and the TCRdb table lists in-frame clones only, not all of them. That table is the source of V, J and clone size, and D and trimming were worked out from the DNA. Among hundreds of thousands of clones, more than 70% were seen once, and the ten largest hold approximately 1.5%.

Specimen: PBMCs or T cells enriched from blood (not recorded which). This sequence was found in a woman aged 18 to 35 who had been exposed to COVID-19. The chain employs TRBV29-1 and TRBJ2-7, with 7 bases aligning to TRBD2. CDR3 DNA: TGCAGCGTTGTCCCCCGGAAGGCTAGCGGATTCTACGAGCAGTACTTC. It specifies CSVVPRKASGFYEQYF.